This TCR beta chain was captured by sequencing in a study of identical twins. The CDR3 is 14 residues long. Germline values: CDR1 ENHRY, CDR2 SYGVKD. V lost 6 bases to trimming and J lost 8 bases, with 17 bases between them. A universal primer site was incorporated via template switching, and the cDNA contained unique molecular identifiers. Each CDR3 protein gets one entry after TCRdb re-called the 5' RACE reads with MiXCR. The sample includes 450,000 or so distinct CDR3 sequences, approximately 15% of them seen just once. Broader study findings: Invariant populations such as MAIT and iNKT cells could partly muddle zero-insertion analyses. Out-of-frame alpha sequences common to twins were enriched for low generation probability.

A word on this clonotype: Its antigen is unknown.

The data were also submitted as part of a second study, on yellow fever vaccine responses in identical twins.

The V and J genes are TRBV10-3 and TRBJ2-1; D possibly corresponds to TRBD2 (5 bases). Material: CD4+ T cells sorted from blood. This TCR came from a woman aged 18-29 years in good health. The chain's CDR3 is CAIREDPLGHEQFF. For the CDR3, the DNA is TGTGCCATCAGGGAGGACCCACTTGGGCATGAGCAGTTCTTC.